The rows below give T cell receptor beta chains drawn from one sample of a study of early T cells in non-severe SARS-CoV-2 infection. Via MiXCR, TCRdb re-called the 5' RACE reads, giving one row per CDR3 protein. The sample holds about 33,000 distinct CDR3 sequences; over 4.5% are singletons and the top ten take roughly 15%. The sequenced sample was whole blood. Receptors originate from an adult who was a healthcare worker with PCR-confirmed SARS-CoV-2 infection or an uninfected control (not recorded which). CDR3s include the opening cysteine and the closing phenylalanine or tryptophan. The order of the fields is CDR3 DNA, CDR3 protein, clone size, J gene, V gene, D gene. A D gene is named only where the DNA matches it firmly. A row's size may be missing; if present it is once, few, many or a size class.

DNA: TGTGCCAGCAGCATCCTGACTAGCGGGGGAGCAGAGACCCAGTACTTC; CDR3: CASSILTSGGAETQYF; size: .; J: TRBJ2-5; V: TRBV9; D: TRBD2
DNA: TGTGCCAGCACCAGGGCCATGGACAGGGTGGCTGGCTACACCTTC; CDR3: CASTRAMDRVAGYTF; size: few; J: TRBJ1-2; V: TRBV6-6; D: TRBD1
DNA: TGCAGTGCTAGCCCCCTAGGTTATCAAGAGACCCAGTACTTC; CDR3: CSASPLGYQETQYF; size: few; J: TRBJ2-5; V: TRBV20-1; D: .
DNA: TGTGCCAGCAGCGTAGTGCCAGGAGAATCGAATTCACCCCTCCACTTT; CDR3: CASSVVPGESNSPLHF; size: many; J: TRBJ1-6; V: TRBV9; D: .
DNA: TGTGCCAGCAGGCGGGCGGGGACAGGGAGGTCAATTTCTGGAAACACCATATATTTT; CDR3: CASRRAGTGRSISGNTIYF; size: .; J: TRBJ1-3; V: TRBV6-5; D: TRBD1
DNA: TGTGCCAGCTCACCAGGATTGAGGGAGGAGACCCAGTACTTC; CDR3: CASSPGLREETQYF; size: many; J: TRBJ2-5; V: TRBV18; D: .
DNA: TGTGCCAGCAACCCTGGGGGTGTACACACTGAAGCTTTCTTT; CDR3: CASNPGGVHTEAFF; size: many; J: TRBJ1-1; V: TRBV6-1; D: .
DNA: TGTGCCAGTAGTCCCTCGTCTGGAAACACCATATATTTT; CDR3: CASSPSSGNTIYF; size: many; J: TRBJ1-3; V: TRBV19; D: .
DNA: TGTGCCAGCAGCTTAGCCGGGACGGCGAACACTGAAGCTTTCTTT; CDR3: CASSLAGTANTEAFF; size: few; J: TRBJ1-1; V: TRBV7-9; D: .
DNA: TGTGCCAGTAGTATTAGCGGGGGGGAATGGAATGAGCAGTTCTTC; CDR3: CASSISGGEWNEQFF; size: many; J: TRBJ2-1; V: TRBV19; D: TRBD2
DNA: TGTGCCAGCAGTCCTGACTACGGCAATCAGCCCCAGCATTTT; CDR3: CASSPDYGNQPQHF; size: many; J: TRBJ1-5; V: TRBV3-1; D: .
DNA: TGTGCCAGCAGCTTTGACAGGGACCATGAGCAGTTCTTC; CDR3: CASSFDRDHEQFF; size: many; J: TRBJ2-1; V: TRBV11-1; D: TRBD1
DNA: TGTGCCAGCTCACCATCTGGGGGGAGATACGAGCAGTACTTC; CDR3: CASSPSGGRYEQYF; size: many; J: TRBJ2-7; V: TRBV18; D: .
DNA: TGTGCCAGCAGCCAAGCGGGACCGTCGAACACCGGGGAGCTGTTTTTT; CDR3: CASSQAGPSNTGELFF; size: many; J: TRBJ2-2; V: TRBV4-2; D: .
DNA: TGTGCCATCAGAGGACTAGCGAACCCTACCACAGATACGCAGTATTTT; CDR3: CAIRGLANPTTDTQYF; size: many; J: TRBJ2-3; V: TRBV10-3; D: TRBD2
DNA: TGTGCCAGCAGTTTTTCGGCAGGGGGTGAAAAACTGTTTTTT; CDR3: CASSFSAGGEKLFF; size: many; J: TRBJ1-4; V: TRBV12-3/TRBV12-4; D: TRBD1
DNA: TGTGCCAGCAGTTCCCGGATACTAGCGGACTTCACAGATACGCAGTATTTT; CDR3: CASSSRILADFTDTQYF; size: many; J: TRBJ2-3; V: TRBV6-2/TRBV6-3; D: TRBD2
DNA: TGCAGCGTTGAAGAGCCCAGGGGTTCCGAGCAGTACTTC; CDR3: CSVEEPRGSEQYF; size: many; J: TRBJ2-7; V: TRBV29-1; D: .
DNA: TGTGCCAGCAGTGTAGGGAGGGAAGCCTACAATGAGCAGTTCTTC; CDR3: CASSVGREAYNEQFF; size: few; J: TRBJ2-1; V: TRBV6-4; D: TRBD2
DNA: TGCAGCGGTCTGCCGGAGCCCTTCGGTGAGCAGTTCTTC; CDR3: CSGLPEPFGEQFF; size: many; J: TRBJ2-1; V: TRBV29-1; D: .
DNA: TGTGCCAGCAGCCCCAGGGGCAGGGCTGAGGCTTTCTTT; CDR3: CASSPRGRAEAFF; size: many; J: TRBJ1-1; V: TRBV9; D: .
DNA: TGTGCCAGCAGCAGCGGGACTAGCGGGTCTTCCTACAATGAGCAGTTCTTC; CDR3: CASSSGTSGSSYNEQFF; size: .; J: TRBJ2-1; V: TRBV11-2; D: TRBD2
DNA: TGTGCCAGCAGTGAAGAGGGACAGGGCTACAATGAGCAGTTCTTC; CDR3: CASSEEGQGYNEQFF; size: many; J: TRBJ2-1; V: TRBV2; D: TRBD1
DNA: TGTGCCAGCAGCTTAAGTCTGAGCTCCTACGAGCAGTACTTC; CDR3: CASSLSLSSYEQYF; size: medium-sized; J: TRBJ2-7; V: TRBV7-9; D: .
DNA: TGCGCCAGCAGCTTGGAGCCGCTAGCGGCCTACAATGAGCAGTTCTTC; CDR3: CASSLEPLAAYNEQFF; size: many; J: TRBJ2-1; V: TRBV5-1; D: TRBD2
DNA: TGTGCCAGCAGTCCCGCGACAATTAACACCGGGGAGCTGTTTTTT; CDR3: CASSPATINTGELFF; size: .; J: TRBJ2-2; V: TRBV6-5; D: .
DNA: TGTGCCAGCACTCATAACAGGGACGTCAACGAGCAGTACTTC; CDR3: CASTHNRDVNEQYF; size: many; J: TRBJ2-7; V: TRBV28; D: .
DNA: TGTGCCAGCAGCTCCACCCGAGGGGACTATGGCTACACCTTC; CDR3: CASSSTRGDYGYTF; size: few; J: TRBJ1-2; V: TRBV7-9; D: .
DNA: TGTGCCAGCAGCCCCCTTAGGGGGATGAACACCGGGGAGCTGTTTTTT; CDR3: CASSPLRGMNTGELFF; size: many; J: TRBJ2-2; V: TRBV7-2; D: .
DNA: TGTGCCAGCAGTTTAGCGGGGGGAACCTCCTACAATGAGCAGTTCTTC; CDR3: CASSLAGGTSYNEQFF; size: many; J: TRBJ2-1; V: TRBV6-2/TRBV6-3; D: TRBD2
DNA: TGCGCCAGCAGCCCCGGACAGGGGATGACCCAGTACTTC; CDR3: CASSPGQGMTQYF; size: many; J: TRBJ2-5; V: TRBV4-3; D: TRBD1
DNA: TGTGCCAGCAGACCGGGGGCCTCCTACAATGAGCAGTTCTTC; CDR3: CASRPGASYNEQFF; size: many; J: TRBJ2-1; V: TRBV6-2/TRBV6-3; D: .
DNA: TGTGCCAGTAGTATGCGGGGGGGCTTCTACAATGAGCAGTTCTTC; CDR3: CASSMRGGFYNEQFF; size: many; J: TRBJ2-1; V: TRBV19; D: TRBD2
DNA: TGCGCCAGCAGCTTCGACATGTTGAATCAAAAACTGTTTTTT; CDR3: CASSFDMLNQKLFF; size: many; J: TRBJ1-4; V: TRBV5-1; D: .
DNA: TGCAGCGTTGCCCGGACAGCCGAAGCTTTCTTT; CDR3: CSVARTAEAFF; size: few; J: TRBJ1-1; V: TRBV29-1; D: .
DNA: TGTGCCAGCAGCACCGGGACAGGGTTGGGGATCAATCAGCCCCAGCATTTT; CDR3: CASSTGTGLGINQPQHF; size: many; J: TRBJ1-5; V: TRBV6-6; D: TRBD1
DNA: TGTGCCACATCGGAGGTACAGGGGAGTCATTCACCCCTCCACTTT; CDR3: CATSEVQGSHSPLHF; size: many; J: TRBJ1-6; V: TRBV10-3; D: TRBD1
DNA: TGTGCCAGCAGCCAAGGCCCAGGAGCGGGGCTCGGAGATACGCAGTATTTT; CDR3: CASSQGPGAGLGDTQYF; size: many; J: TRBJ2-3; V: TRBV14; D: TRBD2
DNA: TGTGCCAGCAGTCAAAGGACAGGGAAGGGTGCCAAAAACATTCAGTACTTC; CDR3: CASSQRTGKGAKNIQYF; size: many; J: TRBJ2-4; V: TRBV6-6; D: TRBD1
DNA: TGTGCCAGCAGCTTGGAGCCAGGCTTCACAGATACGCAGTATTTT; CDR3: CASSLEPGFTDTQYF; size: many; J: TRBJ2-3; V: TRBV5-5; D: .
DNA: TGCAGTGCTAGTCGGGAGGATGAGCAGTTCTTC; CDR3: CSASREDEQFF; size: many; J: TRBJ2-1; V: TRBV20-1; D: TRBD2
DNA: TGCGCCAGCAGTGAGGCCATATACGATGACAGACCCTCCTACGAGCAGTACTTC; CDR3: CASSEAIYDDRPSYEQYF; size: few; J: TRBJ2-7; V: TRBV10-1; D: .
DNA: TGTGCCAGCAGCCTAGTGGGTGGCCCTTCCTACGAGCAGTACTTC; CDR3: CASSLVGGPSYEQYF; size: many; J: TRBJ2-7; V: TRBV11-2; D: .
DNA: TGTGCCATCAGTGTTGAGGGACAGCTCTACGAGCAGTACTTC; CDR3: CAISVEGQLYEQYF; size: many; J: TRBJ2-7; V: TRBV10-3; D: TRBD1
DNA: TGTGCCAGCAGCGCCGGGACAGCCTACAATGAGCAGTTCTTC; CDR3: CASSAGTAYNEQFF; size: many; J: TRBJ2-1; V: TRBV5-6; D: TRBD1
DNA: TGTGCCAGCAGTGAGAGAGGTGGGGGCCCAAACATTCAGTACTTC; CDR3: CASSERGGGPNIQYF; size: few; J: TRBJ2-4; V: TRBV2; D: .
DNA: TGCAGTGCTAAGAGGGCAGGGGGGGTGAACACTGAAGCTTTCTTT; CDR3: CSAKRAGGVNTEAFF; size: many; J: TRBJ1-1; V: TRBV20-1; D: TRBD1
DNA: TGTGCCAGCAGATCGATCAACTACGAGCAGTACTTC; CDR3: CASRSINYEQYF; size: many; J: TRBJ2-7; V: TRBV6-5; D: .
DNA: TGCAGTGCTCGGGAACCGGGACTGCACTTCTCCTACGAGCAGTACTTC; CDR3: CSAREPGLHFSYEQYF; size: many; J: TRBJ2-7; V: TRBV20-1; D: .
DNA: TGCAGCGTATTCGACAGGACCCGCTCCTACAATGAGCAGTTCTTC; CDR3: CSVFDRTRSYNEQFF; size: many; J: TRBJ2-1; V: TRBV29-1; D: .
DNA: TGCAGTGCTAGATTCCAGACCCCCACCTTTGAAGCTTTCTTT; CDR3: CSARFQTPTFEAFF; size: .; J: TRBJ1-1; V: TRBV20-1; D: .
DNA: TGTGCCAGCAGCTTGGCGGTGGGGCATGGCTACACCTTC; CDR3: CASSLAVGHGYTF; size: .; J: TRBJ1-2; V: TRBV5-4; D: .
DNA: TGTGCCAGCTCTTACTCTTGGACGGATTATGGCTACACCTTC; CDR3: CASSYSWTDYGYTF; size: .; J: TRBJ1-2; V: TRBV18; D: .